This TCR beta chain was sequenced during a study of shared clonotypes between healthy human individuals. Sequencing used immunoSEQ multiplex PCR; TCRdb keeps in-frame clones, though not all of them. The data contain 1,400,000 or so clones, 97% to 99% of them seen just once; the ten biggest clones take up approximately 0.38%. Concerning this clone: Its specificity is not known.

Study results and limitations: Relative to their counterparts shared across all four donors, non-shared clonotypes exhibited diminished generation probabilities. Relative to memory subsets, naive subsets generally showed larger estimated richness.

The healthy adult donors were HIV-negative and reported no recent acute infections or vaccinations. This CDR3 region has 15 residues. Trimming removed 0 bases from V and 8 bases from J; junction bases left unmatched: 9. CDR1 is LNHNV and CDR2 is YYDKDF in the germline V gene (reference sequence). The source material was naive CD4+ T cells sorted from blood. As to subset: CD45RA+ positively selected. V and J are TRBV15 and TRBJ1-2; TRBD1 aligns across 7 bases. The clonotype was recovered from a man aged 30 to 45 in good health. The CDR3 bases are TGTGCCACCAGCAGAGATCTGGGACAGTCTGTAGGCTACACCTTC. As protein: CATSRDLGQSVGYTF.